This entry lists 2 T cell receptor beta chains sequenced from one sample in a study of blood T cells in healthy people across ages. PCR was performed a second time for about 7 to 11 cycles using a sample-barcoded 5' primer and a J-beta primer mix. MiXCR, applied by TCRdb to the 5' RACE reads, yields one record per CDR3 protein. The data contain 850,000 to 950,000 distinct CDR3 sequences, more than 25% of them singletons. The sample taken for sequencing was blood. The receptors here all came from an elderly woman in good health.

Ten or more counts support this clonotype. The chain has TRBV29-1 and TRBJ2-5, with 13 bases identical to TRBD2. The J segment lost 7 bases and the V segment lost 7 bases, leaving 9 bases of the junction unmatched. Per the germline V gene, CDR1 is SQVTM and CDR2 is ANQGSEA. The CDR3 is 14 residues long. DNA for the CDR3: TGCAGCGGTAAACTAGCGGGGGGGCCGGGGACCCAGTACTTC. Its translation: CSGKLAGGPGTQYF.

This clonotype occurred many times. V usage is TRBV25-1 and J usage is TRBJ2-3; TRBD2 might be the D (5 bases). Germline V gene lookup returns CDR1 MGHDK and CDR2 SYGVNS. V lost 2 bases, J lost 2 bases, and 8 bases lay in between. CDR3 length equals 14 residues. CDR3 DNA: TGTGCCAGCAGTGAAGGCGGGCTCACAGATACGCAGTATTTT. Its translation is CASSEGGLTDTQYF.